Sequencing of this T cell receptor beta chain was carried out in a study of blood T cell repertoires in COVID-19. Turning to the study itself: Samples taken during acute and convalescent COVID-19 were collected in the United States, Italy and Spain. PBMCs, B-cell-depleted T cells, or T cells were the source of the cDNA or gDNA that made up the material.

This CDR3 region has 14 residues. The germline gives CDR1 SGHAT, CDR2 FQNNGV. Trimming cost V 3 bases and J 9 bases; bases outside gene matches: 6. The cohort comprised adults aged 18 to 89 years residing in about two dozen US areas. Data came from immunoSEQ multiplex PCR; TCRdb stores just in-frame clones and leaves some out. This table has 250,000 to 350,000 clones, 80% to 90% appearing once. The genes are TRBV11-2 and TRBJ2-1, with 9 nucleotides matching TRBD2. The material sequenced was PBMCs or T cells enriched from blood (not recorded which). The receptor was derived from a woman aged 18-29 years who had recovered from COVID-19. The CDR3: CASSLGLAQGEQFF. CDR3 sequence (DNA): TGTGCCAGCAGCTTGGGACTAGCTCAGGGTGAGCAGTTCTTC.